The rows below give T cell receptor beta chains drawn from one sample of a study of blood T cells in healthy people across ages. MiXCR, applied by TCRdb to the 5' RACE reads, yields one record per CDR3 protein. This table has around 1.5 million distinct CDR3 sequences, about 40% appearing once. The sequenced sample was blood. These receptors originate from a woman between 18 and 29 years old in good health. CDR3s include the opening cysteine and the closing phenylalanine or tryptophan. Fields, in order: V gene, D gene, J gene, clone size, CDR3 DNA, CDR3 protein. D genes are given only for firm matches. Rows give clone size only sometimes, using once, few, many, or a class for an expanded clone.

V: TRBV7-9; D: NA; J: TRBJ2-1; size: few; DNA: TGTGCCAGCAGCCTCTGTCCGGGTTATGAGCAGTTCTTC; CDR3: CASSLCPGYEQFF
V: TRBV4-1; D: NA; J: TRBJ1-5; size: NA; DNA: TGCGTCAGCAGCCAAGATCAGGGGAAGGGTCAGCCCCAGCATTTT; CDR3: CVSSQDQGKGQPQHF
V: TRBV20-1; D: NA; J: TRBJ2-4; size: few; DNA: TGCAGTGCTAGTACTGGACTGACCCTGTACTTC; CDR3: CSASTGLTLYF
V: TRBV7-7; D: NA; J: TRBJ2-3; size: NA; DNA: TGTGCCAGCAGCTTGGAGGCGGGACTCGGTACGCAGTATTTT; CDR3: CASSLEAGLGTQYF
V: TRBV5-1; D: NA; J: TRBJ2-3; size: NA; DNA: TGCGCCAGCAGCTTGATCCGCGGGTCTCCTTCAGATACGCAGTATTTT; CDR3: CASSLIRGSPSDTQYF
V: TRBV7-9; D: NA; J: TRBJ1-4; size: NA; DNA: TGTGCCAGCACAGGGCCCGCGACAGACAGATATAATGAAAAACTGTTTTTT; CDR3: CASTGPATDRYNEKLFF
V: TRBV4-2; D: NA; J: TRBJ2-5; size: NA; DNA: TGTGCCAGCAGCCCAACATATTTTGGGGAGCAGTACTTC; CDR3: CASSPTYFGEQYF
V: TRBV6-6; D: TRBD2; J: TRBJ2-1; size: NA; DNA: TGTGCCAGCAGTACCGCCGGGACTAGCAATGAGCAGTTCTTC; CDR3: CASSTAGTSNEQFF
V: TRBV12-5; D: TRBD2; J: TRBJ2-1; size: NA; DNA: TGTGCTAGTGGTTTAAGCGGGGGTAACAATGAGCGGTTCTTC; CDR3: CASGLSGGNNERFF
V: TRBV28; D: NA; J: TRBJ2-1; size: few; DNA: TGTGCCAGCAGTTTAGAACAGACCGTCGGGCAGTTCTTC; CDR3: CASSLEQTVGQFF
V: TRBV28; D: NA; J: TRBJ2-1; size: NA; DNA: TGTGCCAGCAGAACTTCCAATGAGCAGTTCTTC; CDR3: CASRTSNEQFF
V: TRBV5-1; D: TRBD2; J: TRBJ2-5; size: few; DNA: TGCGCCAGCAGTGGTTTGTCTAGCGGGCGGCAAGAGACCCAGTACTTC; CDR3: CASSGLSSGRQETQYF
V: TRBV4-1; D: TRBD2; J: TRBJ2-3; size: NA; DNA: TGCGCCAGCAGCTCGGCGGGGGGAGGGCCAATGGATACGCAGTATTTT; CDR3: CASSSAGGGPMDTQYF
V: TRBV7-3; D: NA; J: TRBJ2-1; size: NA; DNA: TGTGCCAGCAGCTCACAAACCCAAGAGACCCAGTTCTTC; CDR3: CASSSQTQETQFF
V: TRBV5-1; D: NA; J: TRBJ1-6; size: few; DNA: TGCGCCAGTTCAAGTGAGGTGGATTCACCCCTCCACTTT; CDR3: CASSSEVDSPLHF
V: TRBV30; D: NA; J: TRBJ2-5; size: NA; DNA: TGTGCCTGGAGTGTATCCGGGTGGGAGCAGTACTTC; CDR3: CAWSVSGWEQYF
V: TRBV12-3/TRBV12-4; D: NA; J: TRBJ2-4; size: few; DNA: TGTGCCAGCAGTTTCAACGGCAAAAACATTCAGTACTTC; CDR3: CASSFNGKNIQYF
V: TRBV28; D: NA; J: TRBJ1-2; size: few; DNA: TGTGCCAGCAGCCACCCCACAGGGAACTATGGCTACACCTTC; CDR3: CASSHPTGNYGYTF
V: TRBV6-1; D: NA; J: TRBJ1-2; size: NA; DNA: TGTGCCAGCATTAGGACGGCAGAACCTGGCTACACCTTC; CDR3: CASIRTAEPGYTF
V: TRBV7-9; D: NA; J: TRBJ1-2; size: few; DNA: TGTGCCAGCAGCATAACACCGGACCAACGGGGCTACACCTTC; CDR3: CASSITPDQRGYTF
V: TRBV20-1; D: NA; J: TRBJ2-1; size: few; DNA: TGCAGTGCTATATACCCCGGCCGGGGATACAATGAGCAGTTCTTC; CDR3: CSAIYPGRGYNEQFF
V: TRBV2; D: NA; J: TRBJ1-2; size: few; DNA: TGTGCCAGCAGTGCAGCCCGCGGCTATGGCTACACCTTC; CDR3: CASSAARGYGYTF
V: TRBV3-1; D: TRBD2; J: TRBJ2-1; size: few; DNA: TGTGCCAGCAGCCATACTAGCGGGTACAATGAGCAGTTCTTC; CDR3: CASSHTSGYNEQFF
V: TRBV20-1; D: NA; J: TRBJ2-3; size: NA; DNA: TGCAGTGCTAGAGGAGGTGGGCTCGGAGATACGCAGTATTTT; CDR3: CSARGGGLGDTQYF
V: TRBV2; D: NA; J: TRBJ2-7; size: NA; DNA: TGTGCCAGCATTCTCCCAGGGAATTCCTTCGAGCAGTACTTC; CDR3: CASILPGNSFEQYF
V: TRBV6-5; D: TRBD2; J: TRBJ2-7; size: NA; DNA: TGTGCCAGCAGTTACGATAGCGGGGGGCCATACAATGAGCAGTACTTC; CDR3: CASSYDSGGPYNEQYF
V: TRBV2; D: TRBD1; J: TRBJ2-5; size: few; DNA: TGTGCCACCAAGGCAGGGGGAGAGACCCAGTACTTC; CDR3: CATKAGGETQYF
V: TRBV28; D: NA; J: TRBJ2-7; size: few; DNA: TGTGCCAGCAGAATACCCCTTTCCCACGAGCAGTACTTC; CDR3: CASRIPLSHEQYF
V: TRBV9; D: NA; J: TRBJ2-3; size: few; DNA: TGTGCCAGCAGCCCTCCGTCCCATGGAGGAAGGTCAGATACGCAGTATTTT; CDR3: CASSPPSHGGRSDTQYF
V: TRBV4-1; D: NA; J: TRBJ2-7; size: NA; DNA: TGCGCCAGCAGCCGAAATGGGGGATCCTACAATGAGCAGTACTTC; CDR3: CASSRNGGSYNEQYF
V: TRBV6-5; D: NA; J: TRBJ2-3; size: NA; DNA: TGTGCCAGCAGTTTCCCACCGTCCACGGCCCTAAGAAGCACAGATACGCAGTATTTT; CDR3: CASSFPPSTALRSTDTQYF
V: TRBV4-1; D: NA; J: TRBJ2-7; size: many; DNA: TGCGCCAGCAGCCAAGGCCGTACTCTCTACGAGCAGTACTTC; CDR3: CASSQGRTLYEQYF
V: TRBV5-1; D: NA; J: TRBJ2-3; size: NA; DNA: TGCGCCAGCAGCGTCGGGGCCGAGGCAGATACGCAGTATTTT; CDR3: CASSVGAEADTQYF
V: TRBV20-1; D: NA; J: TRBJ2-7; size: few; DNA: TGCAGTGCTTCACCGACAGCAACCTCCTACGAGCAGTACTTC; CDR3: CSASPTATSYEQYF
V: TRBV2; D: TRBD1; J: TRBJ2-7; size: NA; DNA: TGTGCCAGCAGCCGGGACAGGATAAGCTCCTACGAGCAGTACTTC; CDR3: CASSRDRISSYEQYF
V: TRBV7-9; D: NA; J: TRBJ1-2; size: NA; DNA: TGTGCCAGCAGCTTAAGGGGCGACAGAGTTCTCTATGGCTACACCTTC; CDR3: CASSLRGDRVLYGYTF
V: TRBV28; D: TRBD1; J: TRBJ1-1; size: few; DNA: TGTGCCAGCAGCCCCGGACAGGGGGCCAGGACTGAAGCTTTCTTT; CDR3: CASSPGQGARTEAFF